These T cell receptor beta chains were read from a single sample in a study of T cell changes during pregnancy in multiple sclerosis. Libraries were prepared by immunoSEQ multiplex PCR; TCRdb keeps only in-frame clonotypes and omits some of them. Of 55,000 to 70,000 clones in the sample, 80% to 95% were seen once. The source material was CD4+ T cells from peripheral blood mononuclear cells, sampled after pregnancy. These receptors all stem from a female donor with multiple sclerosis, enrolled in a pregnancy study. Both conserved end residues are part of each CDR3. D genes are given only for firm matches. Some rows mark clone size as missing; the rest say once, few, many or name a class of expanded clone.

d_call	v_call	clone_size	j_call	cdr3_nt	cdr3_aa
-	TRBV2	-	TRBJ1-1	TGTGCCAGCAGTGAAGGGTGGACAGCTGAAGCTTTCTTT	CASSEGWTAEAFF
TRBD2	TRBV6-5	few	TRBJ2-3	TGTGCCAGCAGCCGGGACTACGTTCAAGATACGCAGTATTTT	CASSRDYVQDTQYF
TRBD1	TRBV19	-	TRBJ1-1	TGTGCCAGTAGTACGGGACAGGGGAACACTGAAGCTTTCTTT	CASSTGQGNTEAFF
TRBD2	TRBV27	-	TRBJ2-2	TGTGCCAGCAGTTTCCGGTCCGGGGGGGACGGGGAGCTGTTTTTT	CASSFRSGGDGELFF
-	TRBV7-2	-	TRBJ2-7	TGTGCCAGCAGCTTAGAGGGGGCCGGGGGCGAGCAGTACTTC	CASSLEGAGGEQYF
-	TRBV5-1	once	TRBJ1-2	TGCGCCAGCAGCTTGAGGGAGTTCAACTATGGCTACACCTTC	CASSLREFNYGYTF
TRBD2	TRBV2	-	TRBJ2-7	TGTGCCAGCAGCGCTAGCGGGGTTGGCTACGAGCAGTACTTC	CASSASGVGYEQYF
TRBD2	TRBV5-6	once	TRBJ2-5	TGTGCCAGCAGCTTCGCTCTAGCGGGGGAAGAGACCCAGTACTTC	CASSFALAGEETQYF
TRBD1	TRBV28	-	TRBJ1-5	TGTGCCAGCAGTCCCAGGGGGCAGCCCCAGCATTTT	CASSPRGQPQHF
-	TRBV30	once	TRBJ2-1	TGTGCCTGGAGTGCGGGATTCTCCAATGAGCAGTTCTTC	CAWSAGFSNEQFF
TRBD1	TRBV6-1	once	TRBJ1-1	TGTGCCAGCAGGGACAGGGCGCCCACTGAAGCTTTCTTT	CASRDRAPTEAFF
-	TRBV5-1	-	TRBJ2-7	TGCGCCAGCAGCTTGGATGGCAGGGGAAGCGAGCAGTACTTC	CASSLDGRGSEQYF
-	TRBV10-3	-	TRBJ2-2	TGTGCCATCAGTGAGTCTTACCAGAGGGACACCGGGGAGCTGTTTTTT	CAISESYQRDTGELFF
TRBD2	TRBV19	-	TRBJ2-1	TGTGCCAGTAGTACGGGACTAGCGGGAGCCTACAATGAGCAGTTCTTC	CASSTGLAGAYNEQFF
-	TRBV6-1	-	TRBJ2-3	TGTGCCAGCAGTGAAATGAGGGCAGATACGCAGTATTTT	CASSEMRADTQYF
-	TRBV10-1	-	TRBJ2-5	TGCGCCAGCAGTGACCAGCGGAAAGAGACCCAGTACTTC	CASSDQRKETQYF
-	TRBV29-1	-	TRBJ1-1	TGCAGCGTCCAGGGGTTTTCGAACACTGAAGCTTTCTTT	CSVQGFSNTEAFF
TRBD1	TRBV6-4	-	TRBJ1-5	TGTGCCAGCAGTGAGGACAGGGCGGGGAGCAATCAGCCCCAGCATTTT	CASSEDRAGSNQPQHF
-	TRBV4-2	-	TRBJ2-7	TGTGCCAGCAGCCAAGACGGCGCGGGTGTCTACGAGCAGTACTTC	CASSQDGAGVYEQYF
-	TRBV29-1	-	TRBJ2-7	TGCAGCGCCAGGTTAACCTACGAGCAGTACTTC	CSARLTYEQYF
-	TRBV30	-	TRBJ1-2	TGTGCCTGGAGTCCCGCGGCGGCTGGCTACACCTTC	CAWSPAAAGYTF
TRBD2	TRBV5-1	-	TRBJ2-7	TGCGCCAGCAGCCTCGGGACTAGCGGATCCTACGAGCAGTACTTC	CASSLGTSGSYEQYF
-	TRBV30	-	TRBJ1-3	TGTGCCTGGAGTGTTCATGGCTTTACTGGAAACACCATATATTTT	CAWSVHGFTGNTIYF
-	TRBV7-8	-	TRBJ2-5	TGTGCCAGCAGCTCCCGGGACTACCAAGAGACCCAGTACTTC	CASSSRDYQETQYF
-	TRBV6-6	-	TRBJ1-5	TGTGCCAGCAGTTCGACGGGGAATCAGCCCCAGCATTTT	CASSSTGNQPQHF
-	TRBV5-5	once	TRBJ2-5	TGTGCCAGCAGCTTGCAGGGTCTAAGTGGGGAGACCCAGTACTTC	CASSLQGLSGETQYF
TRBD1	TRBV6-6	-	TRBJ2-7	TGTGCCAGCGGGACAGGGAGCTACGAGCAGTACTTC	CASGTGSYEQYF
-	TRBV19	-	TRBJ1-2	TGTGCCAGTAGTCCCCAGCCGACAGGAGGTTTTGGCTACACCTTC	CASSPQPTGGFGYTF
TRBD1	TRBV6-1	once	TRBJ2-7	TGTGCCAGCAGTGTAATTTTTGGACAGGGTCAAAACGAGCAGTACTTC	CASSVIFGQGQNEQYF
TRBD2	TRBV7-9	-	TRBJ2-1	TGTGCCAGCAGCCCCCGGACTAGCGGGAGAGTTGGTGAGCAGTTCTTC	CASSPRTSGRVGEQFF
-	TRBV7-3	-	TRBJ2-2	TGTGCCAGCAGCTTAAGGGCCCTTGGACACCTCACCGGGGAGCTGTTTTTT	CASSLRALGHLTGELFF
TRBD1	TRBV7-3	once	TRBJ2-2	TGTGCCAGCAGCTTGGACAGGGTAGCCGGGGAGCTGTTTTTT	CASSLDRVAGELFF
-	TRBV11-2	-	TRBJ2-7	TGTGCCAGCAGCTACAGGGTAATCTACGAGCAGTACTTC	CASSYRVIYEQYF
-	TRBV7-9	-	TRBJ2-3	TGTGCCAGCAGCTTTGGAGGTTCGGCGAGCACAGATACGCAGTATTTT	CASSFGGSASTDTQYF
-	TRBV5-8	-	TRBJ2-5	TGTGCCAGCAGCTTATTCGGGAGAGAGACCCAGTACTTC	CASSLFGRETQYF
-	TRBV28	-	TRBJ1-1	TGTGCCAGCAGTTTGTACGGCGGGAACACTGAAGCTTTCTTT	CASSLYGGNTEAFF
TRBD1	TRBV10-2	-	TRBJ1-5	TGCGCCAGTAGGACAGGGGGAAGTCAGCCCCAGCATTTT	CASRTGGSQPQHF
TRBD2	TRBV30	-	TRBJ2-5	TGTGCCGGAGGGGCTAGCGGGAGAGAGACCCAGTACTTC	CAGGASGRETQYF
TRBD2	TRBV7-2	-	TRBJ2-5	TGTGCCAGCAGTTTGGGGGGGAGTCAAGAGACCCAGTACTTC	CASSLGGSQETQYF
TRBD2	TRBV6-6	once	TRBJ2-7	TGTGCCAGCAGCCTTAGCGGGAACTACGAGCAGTACTTC	CASSLSGNYEQYF
-	TRBV5-6	-	TRBJ1-4	TGTGCCAGCAGCTTGAGGAGTCCTAATGAAAAACTGTTTTTT	CASSLRSPNEKLFF
-	TRBV28	-	TRBJ2-5	TGTGCCAGCAGTTTAATAAATCCAGAGACCCAGTACTTC	CASSLINPETQYF
-	TRBV4-2	-	TRBJ1-3	TGTGCCAGCAGCCTCACCCCCAGGGTTGGGAACACCATATATTTT	CASSLTPRVGNTIYF
-	TRBV5-6	-	TRBJ1-5	TGTGCCAGCAGCTTGGGGCCCTTGCCCCAGCATTTT	CASSLGPLPQHF
-	TRBV28	-	TRBJ2-7	TGTGCCAGCAGGGGGATGGGGGGAGCCGACGAGCAGTACTTC	CASRGMGGADEQYF
TRBD1	TRBV4-2	once	TRBJ1-1	TGTGCCAGCAGCCAAGGACAGGGGGCTGTGGAAGCTTTCTTT	CASSQGQGAVEAFF
-	TRBV19	-	TRBJ1-2	TGTGCCAGTAGTATAGCCCCGGGGAACTATGGCTACACCTTC	CASSIAPGNYGYTF